The present T cell receptor beta chain was sequenced within a study of monozygotic twins with inflammatory bowel disease (dated by TCRdb to about 2019). With regard to the full study: The complete study included about 30 monozygotic twin pairs: 19 IBD-discordant Danish pairs and nine German pairs, of which four were IBD-concordant and five were IBD-discordant. The search for disease-associated traits relied mainly on comparing IBD patients with their genetically identical healthy co-twins within discordant pairs. Each individual had, on average, about 151 000 unique TCRalpha sequences and 181 000 unique TCRbeta sequences available for analysis.

Notes on this clonotype: Its antigen specificity is not known.

A 2.5 ml peripheral blood sample was drawn into PAXgene tubes per donor and stored at -80°C. Without any T cell sorting, total RNA was extracted from whole blood using the PAXgene blood miRNA kit on an automated QIAcube. Peripheral blood from monozygotic twin pairs concordant or discordant for inflammatory bowel disease was subjected to deep TCRalpha and TCRbeta repertoire profiling with unique molecular barcoding. Smoking habits were recorded for all twin pairs, and each individual was classified as a current, former or never smoker. The investigation overall reported the following: No single strong signal or clonotype linked to IBD turned up in the results, so the idea that one exists was not supported. Distinction between different T cell subtypes could not be achieved in the analysis. Compared with healthy twins, IBD patients had fewer clonotypes in common with other individuals, a difference most pronounced in patients showing signs of disease activity. Concordant and discordant twins showed no difference in repertoire similarity, possibly because of limited statistical power. IBD patients had lower TCRbeta repertoire diversity, measured by the inverse Simpson index, than their healthy co-twins. Because patients received different immunosuppressive treatments, the repertoires may have picked up extra background noise and variability between individuals.

Library preparation was by 5' RACE. For each TCR library, approximately 3,700 ng of total RNA was used. For each sample, cDNA synthesis with SMARTScribe reverse transcriptase was split into eight separate reactions. Unique molecular identifiers containing a 6-nucleotide sample barcode were introduced through template switching during cDNA synthesis. Two nested PCRs of approximately 16 and 9 cycles amplified the TCRalpha and TCRbeta cDNA, and bead purification followed each PCR. Before amplification, cDNA was treated with uracil DNA-glycosylase and purified using the QIAquick PCR purification kit. In the second PCR, Illumina TruSeq-compatible adapters and sample-specific barcodes were added. TapeStation and Qubit were used to check library quality and concentration, and 4.5 to 6 ng of each library was pooled. Pooled libraries were sequenced on an Illumina HiSeq2500 single-index Rapid Run with 2 x 100 bp reads and custom sequencing primers. The published analysis was carried out like this. UMI-based consensus assembly with MiGEC version 1.2.6 was used to correct PCR and sequencing errors. MiXCR version 2.1.1 was used for V(D)J alignment, clonotype assembly and CDR3 extraction. To normalise gene usage, clonotype sharing and MAIT/NKT TCR abundance, the top 1000, 10 000 and 20 000 clonotypes in each sample were analysed. Diversity was computed as the inverse Simpson index with the vegan R package after downsampling to 27 000 UMIs. Statistical testing used paired Mann-Whitney U tests on the discordant twin pairs and applied Benjamini-Hochberg correction for multiple testing. TCRdb reprocessed the reads into one record per CDR3 protein sequence, lacking DNA. The V and J calls come from TCRdb's annotation, not from the publication. The table kept for this sample lists some 150,000 distinct CDR3 sequences. Roughly 1.2% of the sample comes from the top ten.

This clonotype originated in a human donor with ulcerative colitis or Crohn's disease, or a healthy co-twin of an affected twin (not recorded which). The sequencing input was blood.

Here the CDR3 is given as CASSLTRLGETQYF. The V gene is TRBV27 and the J gene is TRBJ2-5. Measured from the cysteine to the phenylalanine, the CDR3 is 14 residues long. The protein alone is recorded here. The germline V gene (reference sequence) yields MNHEY for CDR1 and SMNVEV for CDR2.